These 4 T cell receptor beta chains were all obtained from the same sample, sequenced in a study of shared clonotypes between healthy human individuals. Naive CD8 cells lacked CD45RO, underwent positive selection for CCR7 and left out terminally differentiated effector memory CD45RA+ cells. The method was immunoSEQ multiplex PCR; TCRdb's version includes in-frame clones alone and lacks a portion of them. The table has 500,000 to 700,000 clones, roughly 95% seen once. Sequenced material: naive CD8+ T cells sorted from blood. These receptors all come from a woman between 25 and 40 years old in good health.

The V and J genes are TRBV12-2 and TRBJ1-5. TRBV12-2 is recorded as a pseudogene. The CDR3 is 16 amino acids. In DNA, the CDR3 is TGTGCAAGTCGCATCTCGCCGGGGGGTTTACGTCAGCCCCAGCATTTT. Protein product: CASRISPGGLRQPQHF.

This clone was detected once. J is TRBJ2-3 and V is TRBV30, with D perhaps TRBD2 (6 bases). The CDR3 has 13 residues. V was cut by 1 base and J by 4 bases, with 9 bases left in between. The germline CDR1 and CDR2 sequences are GTSNPN and SVGIG (reference sequence). The CDR3 here is CAWSDLAPDTQYF. The CDR3 DNA sequence: TGTGCCTGGAGTGACCTAGCGCCAGATACGCAGTATTTT.

V is TRBV30 and J is TRBJ1-6; 12 nucleotides align to TRBD1. The CDR3 spans 14 residues. J gave up 10 bases and V 3 bases, and 4 bases lay outside the gene matches. Germline CDR1 is GTSNPN and CDR2 is SVGIG (reference sequence). The CDR3 here is CAWSMGQGASPLHF. In DNA form, the CDR3 reads TGTGCCTGGAGCATGGGACAGGGGGCGTCACCCCTCCACTTT.

The chain carries TRBV9 and TRBJ2-7, with TRBD2 identical over 8 bases. The V gene end was trimmed by 2 bases and the J gene end by 4 bases; junction bases not matched to a gene: 8. There are 15 residues in the CDR3. CDR1 SGDLS and CDR2 YYNGEE come from the germline V gene. The CDR3 region has the DNA TGTGCCAGCAGCGTGGCAGCGGGAGTAGATTACGAGCAGTACTTC. It yields the protein CASSVAAGVDYEQYF.